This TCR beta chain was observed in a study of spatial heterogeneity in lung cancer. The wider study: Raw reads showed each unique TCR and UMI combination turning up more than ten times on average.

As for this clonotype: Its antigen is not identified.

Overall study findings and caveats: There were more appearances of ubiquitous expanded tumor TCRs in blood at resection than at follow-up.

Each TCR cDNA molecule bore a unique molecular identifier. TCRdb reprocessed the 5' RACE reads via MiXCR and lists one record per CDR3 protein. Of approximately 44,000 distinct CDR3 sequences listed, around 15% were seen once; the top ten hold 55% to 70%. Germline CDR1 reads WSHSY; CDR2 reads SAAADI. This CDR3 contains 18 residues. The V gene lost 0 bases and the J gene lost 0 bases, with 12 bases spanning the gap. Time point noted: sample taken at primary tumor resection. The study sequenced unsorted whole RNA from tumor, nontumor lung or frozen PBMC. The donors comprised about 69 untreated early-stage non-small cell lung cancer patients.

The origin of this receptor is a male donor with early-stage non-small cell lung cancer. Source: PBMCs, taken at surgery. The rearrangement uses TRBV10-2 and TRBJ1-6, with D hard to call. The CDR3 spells CASSESLEPLSYNSPLHF. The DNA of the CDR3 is TGCGCCAGCAGTGAGTCGTTGGAACCCCTCTCCTATAATTCACCCCTCCACTTT.